The T cell receptor beta chain under discussion was sequenced for a study of shared clonotypes between healthy human individuals. About the study: The study used three CD4 naive, three CD4 memory, two CD8 naive and one CD8 memory plate per donor.

Regarding this clone: The antigen is undetermined.

TCRdb keeps only in-frame clones here, not all; method: immunoSEQ multiplex PCR. The sample records about 2 million clones, about 95% being singletons. Trimming shortened V by 2 bases and J by 5 bases, and 9 bases separated the two germline ends. Germline V gene lookup returns CDR1 GTSNPN and CDR2 SVGIG (reference sequence). The CDR3 contains 12 residues. Broader study findings: Sorted-subset sequencing, rarefaction showed, was incomplete despite large depth.

Terminally differentiated effector memory CD45RA+ cells were excluded by CCR7 positive selection of CD45RO-negative cells. Sequenced sample: naive CD8+ T cells sorted from blood. The chain has TRBV30 and TRBJ2-5, with D possibly matching TRBD1 (6 bases). This TCR derives from a man between 18 and 29 years old in good health. Here the CDR3 reads CAWSQQGETQYF. DNA of the CDR3: TGTGCCTGGAGTCAGCAGGGGGAGACCCAGTACTTC.